The entry below describes one T cell receptor (beta chain). Its antigen is unknown. Individual cDNA molecules carried attached unique molecular identifiers. TCRdb called the 5' RACE reads again in MiXCR, with one record for every CDR3 protein. The profile shows 70,000 to 75,000 distinct CDR3 sequences, roughly an eighth of them singletons. This sample stems from a study of early T cells in non-severe SARS-CoV-2 infection. At the level of the study: Sequencing of unsorted whole blood was done on bulk RNA, leaving chains unpaired. Study findings and constraints: VDJdb matching favored anti-spike CD8 responses, missing private and CD4 specificities.

Sequenced sample: whole blood. The TCR sequence derives from an adult who was a healthcare worker with PCR-confirmed SARS-CoV-2 infection or an uninfected control (not recorded which).

For the CDR3, the DNA is TGCAGTGCTAGAGGGTCCAACGAGCAGTACTTC. As protein: CSARGSNEQYF. The genes are TRBV20-1 and TRBJ2-7; D is undetermined. The CDR3 runs to 11 residues. CDR1 is DFQATT, CDR2 SNEGSKA, per germline (reference sequence). The germline V and J ends were trimmed by 1 base and 5 bases, with 6 bases remaining between them.